This T cell receptor beta chain was identified in a study of early T cells in non-severe SARS-CoV-2 infection. Whole-study context: Unsorted whole blood bulk RNA was sequenced, with unpaired chains.

This clonotype was counted many times. What it binds is not known. Findings and limits, study-wide: The study's VDJdb matching favored anti-spike CD8 responses and missed private and CD4 specificities.

The protocol attached unique molecular identifiers to individual cDNA molecules. Via MiXCR, TCRdb re-called the 5' RACE reads, giving one row per CDR3 protein. Of more than 45,000 distinct CDR3 sequences in the sample, around 13% were seen once. Germline V CDR1 and CDR2: MDHEN, SYDVKM. J lost 5 bases, V lost 2 bases, and 0 bases had no gene match. The CDR3 runs 14 residues. Material: whole blood. The source of this sequence is an adult who was a healthcare worker with PCR-confirmed SARS-CoV-2 infection or an uninfected control (not recorded which). The chain has TRBV28 and TRBJ1-5; 10 bases match TRBD1. The CDR3 reads CASSLGTGDQPQHF. The CDR3 DNA sequence: TGTGCCAGCAGTTTAGGGACAGGGGATCAGCCCCAGCATTTT.